Described below is a single T cell receptor (beta chain) sequence and its context. The antigen is undetermined. These data are taken from a study of PD-1 blockade in mismatch repair-deficient tumors. Produced via immunoSEQ multiplex PCR; TCRdb's table is partial and in-frame only. The sample has 120,000 or so clones; 86% are singletons. Study-level results: Rapid post-treatment expansion, then contraction, generally preceding radiologic response, marked tumor-resident clones.

This CDR3 has 16 residues. Germline assignment: CDR1 LNHDA and CDR2 SQIVND (reference sequence). Losses at the gene ends were 4 bases for V and 2 bases for J; bases not matched to a gene: 4. The source of this sequence is an adult with mismatch repair-deficient cancer. V gene TRBV19 combines with J gene TRBJ2-1; 11 bases are a match to TRBD2. Sample: peripheral blood, taken 44 weeks after starting pembrolizumab. The CDR3 region has the DNA TGTGCCAGTAGTAGACTAGCGGGGCCCCCCTACAATGAGCAGTTCTTC. This codes for CASSRLAGPPYNEQFF.